These T cell receptor beta chains were read from a single sample in a study of cytomegalovirus exposure and HLA in healthy donors. Sequencing was performed with immunoSEQ multiplex PCR; in TCRdb, only in-frame clones are kept and a portion is missing. This table has approximately 180,000 clones, 70% to 85% appearing once. The sequencing input was PBMCs. The origin of the receptors is a woman aged 30 to 39 in good health and CMV-seropositive. Each CDR3 is given with its conserved first and last residue. D genes are given only for firm matches. Not every row has a clone size; where given, it reads once, few, many or a size class.

TRBV14	NA	TRBJ1-1	NA	CASSQRTVPTEAFF	TGTGCCAGCAGCCAACGGACAGTACCAACTGAAGCTTTCTTT
TRBV10-1	TRBD2	TRBJ2-4	NA	CASSGAGGLAKNIQYF	TGCGCCAGCAGTGGTGCGGGAGGGCTGGCCAAAAACATTCAGTACTTC
TRBV27	TRBD1	TRBJ2-7	NA	CASSPQGDHYEQYF	TGTGCCAGCAGTCCCCAGGGGGATCACTACGAGCAGTACTTC
TRBV12-5	TRBD1	TRBJ1-2	NA	CASGSQQGVYGYTF	TGTGCTAGTGGTTCCCAACAGGGGGTCTATGGCTACACCTTC
TRBV28	TRBD2	TRBJ2-1	NA	CASSYGLAGGLIEQFF	TGTGCCAGCAGCTATGGACTAGCGGGAGGGTTGATTGAGCAGTTCTTC
TRBV2	NA	TRBJ1-1	NA	CASSPEGHPNTEAFF	TGTGCCAGCAGTCCCGAGGGTCACCCGAACACTGAAGCTTTCTTT
TRBV30	TRBD1	TRBJ2-5	few	CAWSPDRGLQETQYF	TGTGCCTGGAGTCCGGACAGGGGGTTACAAGAGACCCAGTACTTC
TRBV19	TRBD2	TRBJ2-1	NA	CASSPLAGASYNEQFF	TGTGCCAGTAGTCCCCTAGCGGGAGCCTCCTACAATGAGCAGTTCTTC
TRBV27	TRBD1	TRBJ2-1	NA	CASSNPGQGASRQFF	TGTGCCAGCAGTAACCCGGGACAGGGTGCGAGTCGGCAGTTCTTC
TRBV6-5	TRBD1	TRBJ1-2	NA	CASSYQGADGYTF	TGTGCCAGCAGTTACCAGGGGGCAGATGGCTACACCTTC
TRBV27	NA	TRBJ2-3	once	CASSSPQGILDTQYF	TGTGCCAGCAGCTCCCCCCAGGGGATATTGGATACGCAGTATTTT
TRBV29-1	NA	TRBJ2-5	NA	CSVREETQYF	TGCAGCGTTAGAGAAGAGACCCAGTACTTC
TRBV6-5	NA	TRBJ1-1	NA	CASRYNRGSEAFF	TGTGCCAGCAGATACAACCGGGGGTCTGAAGCTTTCTTT
TRBV2	NA	TRBJ2-1	NA	CASRRDSDNEQFF	TGTGCCAGCAGGCGGGACTCCGACAATGAGCAGTTCTTC
TRBV19	TRBD1	TRBJ1-5	once	CASSIEGQSNQPQHF	TGTGCCAGTAGTATAGAGGGACAGTCTAATCAGCCCCAGCATTTT
TRBV9	TRBD1	TRBJ2-7	NA	CASSLGTGHEQYF	TGTGCCAGCAGCCTCGGGACAGGGCACGAGCAGTACTTC
TRBV15	TRBD2	TRBJ2-5	NA	CATSRDTRLAVQETQYF	TGTGCCACCAGCAGAGATACCCGACTAGCGGTGCAAGAGACCCAGTACTTC
TRBV9	NA	TRBJ2-3	NA	CASSVGRTDTQYF	TGTGCCAGCAGCGTAGGGAGGACAGATACGCAGTATTTT
TRBV6-1	NA	TRBJ1-5	NA	CASSEGSGLPYSNQPQHF	TGTGCCAGCAGTGAAGGAAGCGGACTTCCCTATAGCAATCAGCCCCAGCATTTT
TRBV19	TRBD1	TRBJ2-3	NA	CASSITGVGTDTQYF	TGTGCCAGTAGTATAACAGGGGTTGGCACAGATACGCAGTATTTT
TRBV5-6	TRBD1	TRBJ1-3	NA	CASSLGDREISTIYF	TGTGCCAGCAGCTTGGGGGACAGGGAGATATCCACCATATATTTT
TRBV11-2	TRBD1	TRBJ2-7	NA	CASSYDRGIPEQYF	TGTGCCAGCAGCTATGACAGGGGGATCCCCGAGCAGTACTTC
TRBV19	NA	TRBJ1-2	NA	CASIGDIYYGYTF	TGTGCCAGCATCGGGGACATCTACTATGGCTACACCTTC
TRBV6-5	TRBD2	TRBJ2-7	NA	CASSYSGLAGVQYF	TGTGCCAGCAGTTACTCCGGACTAGCGGGAGTCCAGTACTTC
TRBV5-4	NA	TRBJ2-7	NA	CASRKEQSYEQYF	TGTGCCAGCAGAAAAGAACAGTCCTACGAGCAGTACTTC
TRBV11-3	TRBD1	TRBJ2-5	NA	CASSFTSGQGGETQYF	TGTGCCAGCAGCTTCACTTCGGGACAGGGAGGGGAGACCCAGTACTTC
TRBV5-8	TRBD2	TRBJ2-7	NA	CASSLASGSWEQYF	TGTGCCAGCAGCTTGGCTAGCGGGAGTTGGGAGCAGTACTTC
TRBV4-1	NA	TRBJ2-7	NA	CASSQDRVERRIYEQYF	TGCGCCAGCAGCCAAGATCGGGTGGAGCGGAGGATCTACGAGCAGTACTTC
TRBV7-3	TRBD2	TRBJ2-1	NA	CASSVSTSDFNEQFF	TGTGCCAGCAGCGTGTCGACTAGCGATTTCAATGAGCAGTTCTTC